This entry concerns a single T cell receptor (beta chain). These data belong to a study of blood T cell repertoires in COVID-19. CDR1 and CDR2 (germline): SGHRS, YFSETQ. V dropped 0 bases and J dropped 1 base, with 7 bases sitting between them. The CDR3 has 14 amino acids. Study processing details: Estimated nucleated cell counts came from reference gene primer amplification. Libraries were prepared by immunoSEQ multiplex PCR; TCRdb keeps only in-frame clonotypes and omits some of them. V and J calls and clone size are copied from that table; D and trimming were computed from the DNA. The sample lists around 200,000 clones; around four fifths were seen once.

The sample was peripheral blood. The receptor was derived from a woman between 45 and 65 years old with acute or convalescent COVID-19. J is TRBJ1-1 and V is TRBV5-1; no clear D gene. CDR3 region: CASSLELENTEAFF. The CDR3 DNA sequence: TGCGCCAGCAGCTTGGAGTTAGAGAACACTGAAGCTTTCTTT.